Presented here are 24 T cell receptor beta chains from one specimen sequenced in a study of response to subunit inactivated influenza vaccine. TCRdb passed the RT-PCR reads through MiXCR, listing each CDR3 protein once. The sample has approximately 530,000 distinct CDR3 sequences, about 7.2% seen once; the top ten hold less than 15%. The sequencing here drew on PBMCs from blood, taken roughly 24 months after vaccination. These receptors came from a man aged 50 to 75 who received an inactivated influenza vaccine.

There are many counts of this clonotype. The genes are TRBV7-8 and TRBJ2-7; perhaps TRBD2 as D (5 bases). The ends were cut back, 3 bases at V and 1 base at J, with 13 bases in the middle. The CDR3 totals 15 residues. The V gene's germline CDR1 is SGHVS and CDR2 FQNEAQ. Here the CDR3 reads CASSFGLAESYEQYF. The CDR3 nucleotides are TGTGCCAGCAGCTTCGGCCTAGCAGAGTCCTACGAGCAGTACTTC.

This clonotype was recorded a few times. V is TRBV9 and J is TRBJ2-1; TRBD1 aligns across 8 bases. CDR3 length: 17 amino acids. CDR1 and CDR2 from the germline V gene are SGDLS and YYNGEE. V shed 0 bases and J 4 bases; nucleotides not matched to a gene: 9. CDR3 in DNA: TGTGCCAGCAGCGTAGAAGGGACAGGTCAAAGATACAATGAGCAGTTCTTC. This encodes CASSVEGTGQRYNEQFF. Variable domain in full (rest from reference TRBV9 and TRBJ2-1): DSGVTQTPKHLITATGQRVTLRCSPRSGDLSVYWYQQSLDQGLQFLIQYYNGEERAKGNILERFSAQQFPDLHSELNLSSLELGDSALYFCASSVEGTGQRYNEQFFGPGTRLTVL.

This clonotype was detected many times. The chain has TRBV20-1 and TRBJ2-7; tentatively, D is TRBD2 (7 bases). This CDR3 has 14 residues. The V end lost 5 bases, the J end lost 5 bases, and 19 bases lay between the germline ends. The germline V gene has CDR1 DFQATT and CDR2 SNEGSKA (reference sequence). CDR3 region: CSAPARGRGNEQYF. CDR3 DNA: TGCAGTGCTCCCGCAAGGGGGAGGGGAAACGAGCAGTACTTC.

The genes are TRBV6-1 and TRBJ2-4; D unclear. Germline lookup yields CDR1 MNHNS and CDR2 SASEGT. Trimming shortened V by 6 bases and J by 5 bases, and 11 bases separated the two germline ends. This CDR3 comprises 13 residues. The CDR3 nucleotides read TGTGCCAGCAGCTCCCGGACCCAAAACATTCAGTACTTC. Amino acid sequence: CASSSRTQNIQYF.

This clonotype was seen many times. The rearrangement joins TRBV27 to TRBJ1-1, with D uncertain. The CDR3 has 11 amino acids. Trimming took off 7 bases at V and 5 bases at J, with 8 bases between the two ends. Per germline, CDR1 MNHEY and CDR2 SMNVEV (reference sequence). CDR3: CASIFGTEAFF. In DNA, the CDR3 is TGTGCCAGCATTTTCGGGACTGAAGCTTTCTTT.

V and J are TRBV4-1 and TRBJ2-1; D is perhaps TRBD1 (6 bases). Germline V gene data show CDR1 as MGHRA and CDR2 as YSYEKL. V lost 4 bases to trimming and J lost 5 bases, with 12 bases between them. The CDR3 contains 14 residues. The CDR3 here is CASSPVDRDNEQFF. The CDR3 coding sequence is TGCGCCAGCAGCCCAGTGGACAGAGACAATGAGCAGTTCTTC.

This clonotype came up many times. The chain carries TRBV20-1 and TRBJ2-2; a weak D match, TRBD2 (6 bases). Germline-derived CDR1 and CDR2 are DFQATT and SNEGSKA (reference sequence). V was pared by 3 bases and J by 2 bases, with 13 bases between. CDR3 length: 15 amino acids. CDR3 coding DNA: TGCAGTGCTAGTCGCGGAGGGCTTAACACCGGGGAGCTGTTTTTT. Protein: CSASRGGLNTGELFF.

This clonotype was observed many times. The chain has TRBV20-1 and TRBJ1-5; D perhaps matches TRBD1 (6 bases). Germline V gene lookup returns CDR1 DFQATT and CDR2 SNEGSKA (reference sequence). The CDR3 sequence is 14 residues long. V shed 5 bases and J shed 3 bases, with 14 bases lying between them. The CDR3, as DNA: TGCAGTGCTTCAGGACAGCACCTCAATCAGCCCCAGCATTTT. As protein: CSASGQHLNQPQHF.

Here the CDR3 DNA reads TGTGCCTGGAGTAGGGCCGGCAATCAGCCCCAGCATTTT. This codes for CAWSRAGNQPQHF. The rearrangement links TRBV30 to TRBJ1-5; D not resolved. The germline V and J ends were trimmed by 2 bases and 2 bases, with 7 bases remaining between them. The CDR3 runs 13 residues. CDR1 is GTSNPN and CDR2 is SVGIG in the germline V gene (reference sequence). The variable domain in full, with the rest retrieved from reference TRBV30 and TRBJ1-5, is SQTIHQWPATLVQPVGSPLSLECTVEGTSNPNLYWYRQAAGRGLQLLFYSVGIGQISSEVPQNLSASRPQDRQFILSSKKLLLSDSGFYLCAWSRAGNQPQHFGDGTRLSIL.

The chain links TRBV29-1 to TRBJ1-1, with a weak D call TRBD1 (5 bases). Germline values: CDR1 SQVTM, CDR2 ANQGSEA. The CDR3 consists of 14 residues. The V end lost 0 bases, the J end lost 5 bases, and 13 bases lay between the germline ends. The CDR3, as DNA: TGCAGCGTTGAAGAGGGGGGGAGAGGGACTGAAGCTTTCTTT. Translating it yields CSVEEGGRGTEAFF.

This clonotype was recorded many times. The chain links TRBV12-3 or TRBV12-4 to TRBJ2-5, with a weak D call TRBD2 (6 bases). V lost 3 bases to trimming and J lost 5 bases, with 13 bases between them. CDR3 size: 14 residues. The CDR3 nucleotides read TGTGCCAGCAGTTTTAGGAGTGGGGGGGAGACCCAGTACTTC. Amino acid sequence: CASSFRSGGETQYF.

This clonotype was observed a handful of times. This sequence joins TRBV6-1 and TRBJ2-3; TRBD1 aligns across 8 bases. Trimming cost V 5 bases and J 8 bases; bases outside gene matches: 12. The germline CDR1 and CDR2 sequences are MNHNS and SASEGT. The CDR3 is 15 amino acids. CDR3 residues: CASSRTGSSSSTQYF. The CDR3 bases are TGTGCCAGCAGTAGGACAGGGAGCTCCAGTTCTACGCAGTATTTT.

This clonotype was seen a handful of times. The genes are TRBV4-2 and TRBJ1-5; D unresolved. The CDR3 is 14 residues long. Germline V lookup: CDR1 LGHNA, CDR2 YNFKEQ. V lost 1 base to trimming and J lost 6 bases, with 10 bases between them. DNA for the CDR3: TGTGCCAGCAGCCAAGCAAACGCCGGTCAGCCCCAGCATTTT. As protein: CASSQANAGQPQHF.

This clonotype was seen a few times. The gene calls are TRBV20-1 and TRBJ2-1; 9 nucleotides align to TRBD2. This CDR3 spans 16 amino acids. Trimming cost V 0 bases and J 7 bases; bases outside gene matches: 10. The germline V gene has CDR1 DFQATT and CDR2 SNEGSKA (reference sequence). The CDR3 DNA reads TGCAGTGCTAGAGATCGGGGGCGGGAGGGGCGAAATGAGCAGTTCTTC. Translation gives CSARDRGREGRNEQFF.

The chain combines TRBV2 with TRBJ2-1; 7 bases are a match to TRBD2. V shed 6 bases and J 0 bases; nucleotides not matched to a gene: 8. Germline CDR1 and CDR2: SNHLY and FYNNEI. The CDR3 has 16 residues. The CDR3 here is CASSDGEGSSYNEQFF. The CDR3 DNA reads as TGTGCCAGCAGCGATGGGGAGGGGAGCTCCTACAATGAGCAGTTCTTC. Filled out from reference TRBV2 and TRBJ2-1, the complete variable domain reads EPEVTQTPSHQVTQMGQEVILRCVPISNHLYFYWYRQILGQKVEFLVSFYNNEISEKSEIFDDQFSVERPDGSNFTLKIRSTKLEDSAMYFCASSDGEGSSYNEQFFGPGTRLTVL.

This clonotype was seen more than once but under ten times. A much larger clone differs from this one at a single base, so this may be a read error. The chain uses TRBV6-2 or TRBV6-3 and TRBJ2-1; 9 bases fit TRBD1. The germline V gene encodes CDR1 MNHEY and CDR2 SVGEGT. The trim removed 2 bases at V and 7 bases at J, leaving 6 bases unmatched. The CDR3 is 15 amino acids. The CDR3 bases are TGTGCCAGCAGTTACGGGACAGGGCTTGGGAATGAGCAGTTCTTC. Its translation: CASSYGTGLGNEQFF.

This clonotype was detected a few times. The genes are TRBV11-2 and TRBJ2-7; 7 bases match TRBD1. The CDR3 is 13 residues long. V was pared by 8 bases and J by 2 bases, with 6 bases of the junction left unmatched. Germline V gene data show CDR1 as SGHAT and CDR2 as FQNNGV. CDR3 bases: TGTGCCAGCCAGGGACAGCTTACCTACGAGCAGTACTTC. It specifies CASQGQLTYEQYF.

This clonotype occurred many times. The chain carries TRBV6-5 and TRBJ1-5, with D hard to call. This CDR3 has 13 amino acids. The V gene's germline CDR1 is MNHEY and CDR2 SVGAGI. The ends were cut back, 0 bases at V and 3 bases at J, with 3 bases in the middle. The CDR3 DNA follows: TGTGCCAGCAGTTACTCCGCCAATCAGCCCCAGCATTTT. Translating gives CASSYSANQPQHF.

This clonotype has a handful of counts. This rearrangement joins TRBV28 to TRBJ1-5; the D is unclear. The CDR3 loop spans 14 amino acids. The ends were cut back, 7 bases at V and 0 bases at J, with 10 bases in the middle. Germline CDR1 is MDHEN and CDR2 is SYDVKM. The CDR3 region has the DNA TGTGCCAGCACCCGGACGGTTAGCAATCAGCCCCAGCATTTT. This encodes CASTRTVSNQPQHF.

This clonotype has only a few counts. The chain carries TRBV20-1 and TRBJ1-2; 10 nucleotides align to TRBD1. This CDR3 spans 14 amino acids. Germline loops: CDR1 DFQATT, CDR2 SNEGSKA (reference sequence). V gave up 2 bases and J gave up 4 bases; unmatched junction bases: 4. The DNA of the CDR3 is TGCAGTGCTAGACCCGGACAGGGGGGCTATGGCTACACCTTC. It encodes CSARPGQGGYGYTF.

This sequence joins TRBV6-2 or TRBV6-3 and TRBJ1-1, with a tentative D call TRBD1 (5 bases). Germline V lookup: CDR1 MNHEY, CDR2 SVGEGT. Deletions cut 6 bases from V and 1 base from J, with 12 bases between. The CDR3 is 14 residues long. The CDR3, as DNA: TGTGCCAGCAGGCCAGCTGGGACGAACACTGAAGCTTTCTTT. It encodes CASRPAGTNTEAFF.

This clonotype came up many times. This chain links TRBV6-1 with TRBJ2-7; TRBD2 matches 8 bases. V shed 5 bases, J shed 2 bases, and the junction held 5 bases outside the gene matches. Germline V lookup: CDR1 MNHNS, CDR2 SASEGT. The CDR3 extends over 14 amino acids. The CDR3 protein is CASSPPGGTYEQYF. The DNA of the CDR3 is TGTGCCAGCAGTCCGCCGGGGGGGACCTACGAGCAGTACTTC.

The gene calls are TRBV7-2 and TRBJ2-3; D gene ambiguous. The V end was cut by 5 bases, the J end by 4 bases, with 7 bases between. CDR3 length equals 12 residues. Per germline, CDR1 SGHTA and CDR2 FQGNSA. Written as DNA, the CDR3 is TGTGCCAGCAGCCCAGCGTCAGATACGCAGTATTTT. This encodes CASSPASDTQYF.

The rearrangement joins TRBV28 to TRBJ2-1; weak D call: TRBD2 (5 bases). The germline CDR1 and CDR2 sequences are MDHEN and SYDVKM. This CDR3 has 10 amino acids. Trimming removed 6 bases from V and 8 bases from J, with 5 bases in between. Here the CDR3 reads CASSGDEQFF. DNA of the CDR3: TGTGCCAGCAGCGGGGATGAGCAGTTCTTC. The full variable domain, its missing parts supplied by reference TRBV28 and TRBJ2-1, is DVKVTQSSRYLVKRTGEKVFLECVQDMDHENMFWYRQDPGLGLRLIYFSYDVKMKEKGDIPEGYSVSREKKERFSLILESASTNQTSMYLCASSGDEQFFGPGTRLTVL.